This T cell receptor beta chain was identified during a study of shared clonotypes between healthy human individuals. Study-level findings and limits: Represented genetic and exposure-history diversity was restricted by having few donors.

Comment on this clone: The antigen is not known.

V dropped 2 bases and J dropped 9; count of bases not matched to a gene: 9. The CDR3 runs to 15 residues. CDR1 is SGHDT, CDR2 YYEEEE, per germline. The method was immunoSEQ multiplex PCR; TCRdb's version includes in-frame clones alone and lacks a portion of them. Here the sample spans 1.5 million to 1.9 million clones, approximately 98% being singletons. The sequencing input was naive CD4+ T cells sorted from blood. Subset noted: CD45RA+ positively selected. The chain is built from TRBV5-6 and TRBJ2-1; 9 bases are shared with TRBD2. The TCR sequence derives from a man between 25 and 39 years old in good health. The CDR3 DNA reads TGTGCCAGCAGCTTCAGCTCCGTAGCGGGAGCTGAGCAGTTCTTC. Its protein is CASSFSSVAGAEQFF.